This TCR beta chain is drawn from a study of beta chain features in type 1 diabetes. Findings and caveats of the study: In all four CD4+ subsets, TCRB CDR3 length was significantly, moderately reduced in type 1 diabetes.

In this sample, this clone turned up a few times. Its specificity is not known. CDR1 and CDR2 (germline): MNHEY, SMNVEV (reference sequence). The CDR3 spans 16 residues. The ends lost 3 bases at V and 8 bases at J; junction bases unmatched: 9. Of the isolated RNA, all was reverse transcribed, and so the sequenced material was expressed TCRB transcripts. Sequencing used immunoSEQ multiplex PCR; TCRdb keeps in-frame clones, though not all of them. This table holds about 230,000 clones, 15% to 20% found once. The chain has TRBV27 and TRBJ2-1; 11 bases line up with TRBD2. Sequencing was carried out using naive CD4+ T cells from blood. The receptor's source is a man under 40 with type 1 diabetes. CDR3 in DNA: TGTGCCAGCAGTTTTAGCGGGAGGGCCCGAAGTGATGAGCAGTTCTTC. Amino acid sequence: CASSFSGRARSDEQFF.